A single sample is the source of the 32 T cell receptor beta chains below, sequenced in a study of tumor-infiltrating lymphocytes in primary liver carcinoma. Making TCR beta cDNA involved around 510 ng total RNA and a constant-region primer. Library construction for TCR beta comprised three nested multiplex PCR rounds performed with slightly modified ARM-PCR. Each of the first two PCR rounds ran approximately 11 cycles with TRBV1-TRBV30 forward and C-beta reverse primers. Each CDR3 protein is one row after TCRdb ran MiXCR on the multiplex PCR reads. The profile covers about 99,000 distinct CDR3 sequences, with almost 70% appearing a single time and over 7.5% taken by the ten largest. Bulk tissue was left unsorted, and RNA and DNA were co-extracted from roughly 20-30 mg of it. The sequenced material came from liver tumor tissue from sampling region 5. Stated subset: tumor region T5, tumor centre. Every receptor here comes from a woman aged 55 to 70 with primary liver carcinoma and hepatitis B virus infection.

This clonotype was counted at least ten times. The chain links TRBV19 to TRBJ1-1; a possible D gene is TRBD1 (5 bases). CDR1 is LNHDA and CDR2 is SQIVND in the germline V gene (reference sequence). The length of the CDR3 is 15 residues. Trimming shortened V by 4 bases and J by 1 base, and 13 bases separated the two germline ends. In DNA form, the CDR3 reads TGTGCCAGTAGTAGCTCTCGACAGAGGAACACTGAAGCTTTCTTT. Translation: CASSSSRQRNTEAFF.

To note about this clonotype: A much larger clonotype is one base distant, so this may be a read error. The chain combines TRBV13 with TRBJ2-3; TRBD2 agrees at 10 bases. The CDR3 spans 17 residues. The J segment lost 1 base and the V segment lost 4 bases, leaving 8 bases of the junction unmatched. CDR1 PRHDT and CDR2 FYEKMQ come from the germline V gene (reference sequence). The CDR3 region is CASSSTSGTSGTDTQYF. CDR3 nucleotides: TGTGCCAGCAGCTCGACGTCCGGGACTAGCGGCACAGATACGCAGTATTTT.

Remarks on this clonotype: The junction differs from germline at one of its ends, possibly a read error. The V gene is TRBV30, the J gene TRBJ1-2; no reliable D call. This CDR3 region has 12 residues. Germline loops: CDR1 GTSNPN, CDR2 SVGIG (reference sequence). The CDR3 sequence: CAWYLPSYVYGF. As DNA, the CDR3 is TGTGCCTGGTATCTCCCGAGCTATGTCTACGGCTTC. The full variable domain, rest sourced from reference TRBV30 and TRBJ1-2, is SQTIHQWPATLVQPVGSPLSLECTVEGTSNPNLYWYRQAAGRGLQLLFYSVGIGQISSEVPQNLSASRPQDRQFILSSKKLLLSDSGFYLCAWYLPSYVYGFGSGTRLTVV.

About this clonotype: The junction and the germline gene differ at one end; a read error may be behind it. This chain uses TRBV12-3 or TRBV12-4 with TRBJ2-7; D is uncertain. The CDR3 runs to 14 residues. The CDR3 DNA follows: TGTGTCAGCACCAGCGACTCCGGCTCTTACGAGCAGTACTTC. The encoded protein is CVSTSDSGSYEQYF.

This clonotype was picked up a small number of times. The chain couples TRBV25-1 to TRBJ2-1; D might be TRBD1 or TRBD2, each matching 7 bases. CDR3 length equals 15 residues. Germline CDR1 and CDR2: MGHDK and SYGVNS. V lost 0 bases, J lost 8 bases, and 14 bases lay in between. The CDR3 DNA reads as TGTGCCAGCAGTGAATATGGGGGAGGGGGCGATGAGCAGTTCTTC. It encodes CASSEYGGGGDEQFF.

This clonotype was seen only once. This chain connects TRBV29-1 to TRBJ2-3; D gene uncertain. Trimming pared 6 bases from V and 6 bases from J, leaving 13 bases between. This CDR3 has 12 residues. Per the germline V gene, CDR1 is SQVTM and CDR2 is ANQGSEA. CDR3: CSVIDNTDTQYF. DNA for the CDR3: TGCAGCGTCATAGACAACACGGATACGCAGTATTTT.

Of note for this clonotype: Because it lacks the conserved phenylalanine or tryptophan at the end, this CDR3 is likely a read error. This chain links TRBV2 with TRBJ2-3; D possibly uses TRBD1 or TRBD2 (6 bases each). CDR3 length equals 12 residues. Per germline, CDR1 SNHLY and CDR2 FYNNEI. The V gene lost 10 bases and the J gene lost 7 bases, with 15 bases spanning the gap. CDR3 nucleotides: TGTGCCACAAGGGGGGCCGCGTATACGCAGTATTTG. Translating it yields CATRGAAYTQYL.

This clonotype occurred once. Since no conserved phenylalanine or tryptophan closes the CDR3, a read error is the likely cause. The chain recombines TRBV29-1 with TRBJ2-5; 10 nucleotides align to TRBD1. The CDR3 is made up of 13 amino acids. Germline V CDR1 and CDR2: SQVTM, ANQGSEA. DNA for the CDR3: TGCCGCGCTATGACAGGGGGCCGAGAGACCCAGTACTTA. It encodes CRAMTGGRETQYL.

This clonotype was counted a few times. One end of the junction does not line up with germline, which may come from a read error. V gene TRBV19 combines with J gene TRBJ2-2, with TRBD2 as a possible D gene (6 bases). The CDR3 spans 18 residues. Germline values: CDR1 LNHDA, CDR2 SQIVND (reference sequence). The CDR3: CASSASYPGRTNTGELFF. CDR3 DNA sequence: TGTGCCAGTAGTGCCTCGTACCCGGGCAGGACTAACACCGGGGAGTTGTTTTTT.

Points on this clonotype: A much more abundant neighbour one base away suggests this may be a read error. The chain has TRBV5-6 and TRBJ2-5, with D unresolved. V was pared by 2 bases and J by 2 bases, with 10 bases between. This CDR3 contains 14 residues. CDR1 SGHDT and CDR2 YYEEEE come from the germline V gene. CDR3 region: CASSLAFKQETQYF. CDR3 nucleotides: TGTGCCAGCAGCTTAGCCTTTAAACAAGAGACCCAGTACTTC. Filled out from reference TRBV5-6 and TRBJ2-5, the complete variable domain reads DAGVTQSPTHLIKTRGQQVTLRCSPKSGHDTVSWYQQALGQGPQFIFQYYEEEERQRGNFPDRFSGHQFPNYSSELNVNALLLGDSALYLCASSLAFKQETQYFGPGTRLLVL.

This clonotype was observed many times. This chain joins TRBV28 and TRBJ2-7; possible D gene TRBD1, 6 bases. Trimming shortened V by 3 bases and J by 2 bases, and 14 bases separated the two germline ends. CDR3 length: 15 amino acids. Germline CDR1 reads MDHEN; CDR2 reads SYDVKM. DNA for the CDR3: TGTGCCAGCAGTTTGGGTGGACAGAACCCCTACGAGCAGTACTTC. Its protein product is CASSLGGQNPYEQYF.

The chain links TRBV28 to TRBJ2-2, with 12 bases lining up with TRBD2. The CDR3 length is 15 residues. Germline V gene lookup returns CDR1 MDHEN and CDR2 SYDVKM. The V segment lost 8 bases and the J segment 6 bases; nucleotides outside the gene matches: 7. The chain's CDR3 is CASGSSGRAPGELFF. In DNA form, the CDR3 reads TGTGCCAGCGGATCTAGCGGGAGGGCGCCCGGGGAGCTGTTTTTT. The variable domain in full, completed from reference TRBV28 and TRBJ2-2, reads DVKVTQSSRYLVKRTGEKVFLECVQDMDHENMFWYRQDPGLGLRLIYFSYDVKMKEKGDIPEGYSVSREKKERFSLILESASTNQTSMYLCASGSSGRAPGELFFGEGSRLTVL.

Comments on this clonotype: Possible read error: a much larger clone is one base away. The J gene is TRBJ1-1, the V gene TRBV5-1, with D unresolved. This CDR3 spans 14 amino acids. Germline CDR1 SGHRS, CDR2 YFSETQ. The CDR3 here is CASSLIGVNTEVFF. Written as DNA, the CDR3 is TGCGCCAGCAGCCTCATCGGGGTGAACACTGAAGTTTTCTTT.

This clonotype was recorded once. This rearrangement joins TRBV19 to TRBJ2-4; weak D call: TRBD1 (6 bases). The CDR3 runs 13 residues. Germline values: CDR1 LNHDA, CDR2 SQIVND (reference sequence). The V end lost 1 base, the J end lost 5 bases, and 6 bases lay between the germline ends. The DNA of the CDR3 is TGTGCCAGTAGTATAGGACAGGAAAACATTCAGTACTTC. Its protein product is CASSIGQENIQYF.

As concerns this clonotype: A clone one base away is much larger, so this may be a read error. The chain has TRBV28 and TRBJ2-5, with D possibly being TRBD1 (6 bases). Germline V CDR1 and CDR2: MDHEN, SYDVKM. The CDR3 length is 15 residues. The CDR3 spells CTSSLGGLYQETQYF. CDR3 coding DNA: TGTACCAGCAGTCTTGGGGGCTTGTACCAAGAGACCCAGTACTTC.

Worth noting for this clonotype: A much larger clone differs by one base, so this may be a read error. V and J are TRBV28 and TRBJ1-6, with a weak D call TRBD1 (5 bases). The CDR3 has 14 amino acids. CDR1 is MDHEN, CDR2 SYDVKM, per germline. Here the CDR3 reads CASSQGSYNSLLHF. The CDR3 DNA sequence: TGTGCCAGCAGTCAGGGCTCCTATAATTCACTCCTCCACTTT. Full variable domain (rest looked up from reference TRBV28 and TRBJ1-6): DVKVTQSSRYLVKRTGEKVFLECVQDMDHENMFWYRQDPGLGLRLIYFSYDVKMKEKGDIPEGYSVSREKKERFSLILESASTNQTSMYLCASSQGSYNSLLHFGNGTRLTVT.

This clonotype was picked up many times. This chain joins TRBV13 and TRBJ2-1, with 8 bases aligning to TRBD2. The CDR3 runs to 15 residues. Germline CDR1 reads PRHDT; CDR2 reads FYEKMQ (reference sequence). The V and J ends lost 0 bases and 5 bases, in that order; junction bases with no gene match: 3. CDR3 residues: CASSLGTSGNNEQFF. In DNA form, the CDR3 reads TGTGCCAGCAGCTTAGGTACTAGCGGAAACAATGAGCAGTTCTTC. Variable domain in full (rest from reference TRBV13 and TRBJ2-1): AAGVIQSPRHLIKEKRETATLKCYPIPRHDTVYWYQQGPGQDPQFLISFYEKMQSDKGSIPDRFSAQQFSDYHSELNMSSLELGDSALYFCASSLGTSGNNEQFFGPGTRLTVL.

This clonotype was found a few times. V is TRBV27 and J is TRBJ2-1; TRBD2 agrees at 10 bases. V dropped 5 bases and J dropped 6; count of bases not matched to a gene: 10. Germline CDR1 MNHEY, CDR2 SMNVEV (reference sequence). The CDR3 covers 16 residues. CDR3 region: CASSLASGSLGNEQFF. In DNA form, the CDR3 reads TGTGCCAGCAGTCTCGCTAGCGGGAGTTTAGGCAATGAGCAGTTCTTC.

This clonotype has a count of ten or more. The chain combines TRBV4-2 with TRBJ2-2; maybe TRBD2 (6 bases). The CDR3 covers 15 residues. The ends were cut back, 1 base at V and 4 bases at J, with 10 bases in the middle. Per germline, CDR1 LGHNA and CDR2 YNFKEQ. The CDR3: CASSQVLAVTGELFF. CDR3 bases: TGTGCCAGCAGCCAAGTATTAGCGGTCACCGGGGAGCTGTTTTTT.

V usage is TRBV28 and J usage is TRBJ2-3; the D gene could be TRBD1 or TRBD2 (5 bases each). Per the germline V gene, CDR1 is MDHEN and CDR2 is SYDVKM. This CDR3 spans 16 amino acids. V lost 5 bases and J lost 2, with 17 bases in between. This chain's CDR3 is CASSPWGFSTTDTQYF. CDR3 DNA sequence: TGTGCCAGCAGTCCCTGGGGGTTCTCGACCACAGATACGCAGTATTTT.

This clonotype was seen at least ten times. This chain links TRBV5-4 with TRBJ1-2; a possible D gene is TRBD1 (5 bases). The CDR3 covers 14 residues. Trimming took off 4 bases at V and 0 bases at J, with 10 bases between the two ends. Germline CDR1 and CDR2: SGHNT and YYREEE (reference sequence). The CDR3 protein is CASSAGGSNYGYTF. As DNA, the CDR3 is TGTGCCAGCAGCGCCGGGGGATCTAACTATGGCTACACCTTC.

Comment on this clonotype: The conserved phenylalanine or tryptophan is not found at the CDR3 terminus, so this likely reflects a read error. The chain recombines TRBV12-3 or TRBV12-4 with TRBJ1-2; D may be TRBD1 (5 bases). The V end lost 5 bases, the J end lost 4 bases, and 17 bases lay between the germline ends. The CDR3 sequence is 15 residues long. The CDR3 region has the DNA TGTGCCAGCAGTCGGGGGGGACGCCTTATCTATGGCTACACCATC. Protein sequence: CASSRGGRLIYGYTI.

The gene calls are TRBV11-3 and TRBJ2-2, with D perhaps being TRBD1 or TRBD2 (5 bases each). The CDR3 is 17 residues long. CDR1 SGHNT and CDR2 YENEEA come from the germline V gene. Trimming cost V 9 bases and J 6 bases, with 26 bases left between them. In DNA, the CDR3 is TGTGCCAGTAGGTTATCTCGTGGGGGTAATCGCGCCGGGGAGCTGTTTTTT. This codes for CASRLSRGGNRAGELFF.

This clonotype was detected many times. The chain employs TRBV6-5 and TRBJ1-2, with a tentative D call TRBD1 (5 bases). Germline values: CDR1 MNHEY, CDR2 SVGAGI. The CDR3 totals 14 residues. V lost 2 bases and J lost 8, with 15 bases in between. CDR3 sequence reads: CASSYRGGLSGYTF. The CDR3 coding sequence is TGTGCCAGCAGTTACAGGGGAGGATTGAGCGGCTACACCTTC.

The chain joins TRBV12-3 or TRBV12-4 to TRBJ1-6; 7 bases agree with TRBD1. The junction had 15 bases not matched to a gene; V was cut back by 6 bases and J by 10 bases. The CDR3 covers 16 residues. This CDR3 is CASRVSLQGGRSPLHF. For the CDR3, the DNA is TGTGCCAGCAGGGTCTCCCTCCAGGGGGGAAGATCACCCCTCCACTTT.

For this clonotype: One end of the junction fails to match germline, which may point to a read error. V is TRBV2 and J is TRBJ2-3, with D possibly being TRBD2 (6 bases). Germline V lookup: CDR1 SNHLY, CDR2 FYNNEI. The CDR3 has 13 residues. CDR3 in amino acids: CASTRENTDTQYF. CDR3 nucleotides: TGTGCTAGCACGCGGGAAAACACAGATACGCAGTATTTT.

Notes on this clonotype: A read error may be the cause here, since a much bigger clone is one base away. This rearrangement joins TRBV7-9 to TRBJ2-3; 10 positions match TRBD2. The CDR3 totals 14 residues. Germline V CDR1 and CDR2: SEHNR, FQNEAQ (reference sequence). The trim removed 6 bases at V and 5 bases at J, leaving 5 bases unmatched. CDR3 nucleotides: TGTGCCAGCAGTCCTAGCGGGGGCATAGATACGCAGTATTTT. Amino acids: CASSPSGGIDTQYF.

Ten or more counts support this clonotype. This chain connects TRBV29-1 to TRBJ2-7; D is ambiguous. Germline CDR1 reads SQVTM; CDR2 reads ANQGSEA. The CDR3 spans 14 residues. V lost 3 bases to trimming and J lost 2 bases, with 14 bases between them. CDR3 coding DNA: TGCAGCGTTGATTCCGGTAATCCTCCCTACGAGCAGTACTTC. Translating it yields CSVDSGNPPYEQYF.

Notes on this clonotype: A single base separates this from a much larger clone, so it may be a read error. The chain links TRBV28 to TRBJ2-7; TRBD2 matches 9 bases. Germline V gene data show CDR1 as MDHEN and CDR2 as SYDVKM. CDR3 length equals 14 residues. The CDR3 DNA sequence: TGTACCAGCAGTTTAGCGGGAGCCCTCGGGGGGCAGTACTTC. Its protein is CTSSLAGALGGQYF.

As for this clonotype: At one end, the junction sequence differs from germline, possibly due to a read error. This sequence joins TRBV11-2 and TRBJ2-6, with D perhaps matching TRBD1 (5 bases). The germline CDR1 and CDR2 sequences are SGHAT and FQNNGV. The CDR3 spans 15 residues. The DNA of the CDR3 is TGTGTCAGCAGCCTTCAGGGCGCCAGGGCCAACGTCCTGACTTTC. Its translation is CVSSLQGARANVLTF.

This chain uses TRBV10-3 with TRBJ1-5; possible D gene TRBD1, 6 bases. Trimming removed 3 bases at V and 2 bases at J, with 17 bases between. Germline values: CDR1 ENHRY, CDR2 SYGVKD. The CDR3 spans 17 residues. DNA for the CDR3: TGTGCCATCAGTGACCAAGGGGGGGGTTCAGGCAATCAGCCCCAGCATTTT. Protein: CAISDQGGGSGNQPQHF.

Points on this clonotype: Relative to the germline gene, one junction end is altered; a read error may explain this. The CDR3 DNA reads TGTGCCAGCAGTTTACCGGGACTAGATTTGTCTGAGGCCAACGACCTGACTTTC. This gives the protein CASSLPGLDLSEANDLTF. The chain carries TRBV7-8 and TRBJ2-6, with 8 bases fitting TRBD2. Germline values: CDR1 SGHVS, CDR2 FQNEAQ. The CDR3 contains 18 residues.